The 28 T cell receptor beta chains presented below share a single source sample, sequenced in a study of T-cell memory formation after mild COVID-19. A single record per CDR3 protein comes from TCRdb applying MiXCR to the 5' RACE reads. The sample shows 380,000 or so distinct CDR3 sequences, around 14% of them seen only once. The source material was PBMCs or a T cell subset sorted from them (not recorded which). All receptors come from a man aged 18 to 30 who had mild COVID-19 (a few samples of this study predate the infection). Cell type and time point are not known.

V gene TRBV7-2 combines with J gene TRBJ1-1; no reliable D call. The CDR3 contains 15 residues. Looked up from germline, CDR1 is SGHTA and CDR2 is FQGNSA. V was cut by 2 bases and J by 1 base, with 11 bases left in between. The CDR3 coding sequence is TGTGCCAGCAGCTTATCTAGGCATCCGAACACTGAAGCTTTCTTT. This sequence encodes CASSLSRHPNTEAFF.

The chain uses TRBV7-2 and TRBJ2-7; 8 nucleotides agree with TRBD2. The CDR3 consists of 15 residues. CDR1 and CDR2 (germline): SGHTA, FQGNSA. V shed 1 base and J 4 bases; nucleotides not matched to a gene: 6. The CDR3 bases are TGTGCCAGCAGCTTAGAGCGGGGGCCCTGGTACGAGCAGTACGTC. Translation: CASSLERGPWYEQYV.

This clonotype came up a few times. The chain joins TRBV11-2 to TRBJ2-2; 7 nucleotides line up with TRBD2. V dropped 0 bases and J dropped 2; count of bases not matched to a gene: 6. This CDR3 is 17 amino acids long. Germline lookup yields CDR1 SGHAT and CDR2 FQNNGV. For the CDR3, the DNA is TGTGCCAGCAGCTTAGATGGTCTAGCGGCAAACACCGGGGAGCTGTTTTTT. This encodes CASSLDGLAANTGELFF.

This clonotype has more than one count but fewer than ten. The J gene is TRBJ2-5, the V gene TRBV20-1; maybe TRBD1 (5 bases). Germline-derived CDR1 and CDR2 are DFQATT and SNEGSKA (reference sequence). V was cut by 5 bases and J by 6 bases, with 28 bases left in between. The CDR3 totals 17 residues. CDR3 residues: CSAYNPGAVTVIKTQYF. In DNA form, the CDR3 reads TGCAGTGCTTACAACCCAGGCGCGGTGACAGTTATAAAGACCCAGTACTTC.

This clonotype was observed a handful of times. The CDR3 spells CATSRGGSYEQYF. For the CDR3, the DNA is TGTGCCACCAGCAGAGGGGGCTCCTACGAGCAGTACTTC. V usage is TRBV15 and J usage is TRBJ2-7; D ambiguous. Trimming cost V 1 base and J 0 bases, with 4 bases left between them. The V gene's germline CDR1 is LNHNV and CDR2 YYDKDF (reference sequence). This CDR3 has 13 amino acids.

The rearrangement joins TRBV12-3 or TRBV12-4 to TRBJ2-1; 9 nucleotides line up with TRBD1. The CDR3 spans 16 residues. Trimming at V came to 3 bases and at J to 0 bases, leaving 3 bases not matched to a gene. The CDR3 here is CASSFSTGGSYNEQFF. CDR3 bases: TGTGCCAGCAGTTTTTCGACAGGGGGCTCCTACAATGAGCAGTTCTTC.

The chain links TRBV19 to TRBJ2-2; 7 bases line up with TRBD1. Losses at the gene ends were 4 bases for V and 6 bases for J; bases not matched to a gene: 8. CDR1 and CDR2 from the germline V gene are LNHDA and SQIVND (reference sequence). This CDR3 has 15 residues. The CDR3 here is CASSRTGRIAGELFF. As DNA, the CDR3 is TGTGCCAGTAGTAGGACAGGCCGGATAGCCGGGGAGCTGTTTTTT.

The chain has TRBV20-1 and TRBJ1-1, with unresolved D. V gave up 5 bases and J gave up 1 base, with 17 bases separating them. CDR1 and CDR2 (germline): DFQATT, SNEGSKA (reference sequence). The CDR3 extends over 15 amino acids. The CDR3 is CSAPAVLGQNTEAFF. CDR3 nucleotides: TGCAGTGCTCCTGCCGTCCTAGGGCAGAACACTGAAGCTTTCTTT.

This clonotype was seen repeatedly, ten times or more. The CDR3 region has the DNA TGTGCCAGCAGCCCCTTGAGCGGGGGGCTATACAATGAGCAGTTCTTC. This encodes CASSPLSGGLYNEQFF. The chain employs TRBV5-6 and TRBJ2-1, with 9 bases aligning to TRBD2. V shed 4 bases, J shed 4 bases, and the junction held 9 bases outside the gene matches. Germline loops: CDR1 SGHDT, CDR2 YYEEEE. This CDR3 has 16 residues.

The table lists this clonotype with a few counts. The V call is TRBV5-1, the J call TRBJ2-3; possibly TRBD1 for D (6 bases). The CDR3 runs to 16 residues. Germline V gene data show CDR1 as SGHRS and CDR2 as YFSETQ. V shed 0 bases and J shed 6 bases, with 17 bases lying between them. CDR3 DNA: TGCGCCAGCAGCTTGGACCCCACAGGGCAACTCGATACGCAGTATTTT. As protein: CASSLDPTGQLDTQYF.

There are many counts of this clonotype. This chain joins TRBV29-1 and TRBJ2-3, with 7 bases matching TRBD2. CDR1 and CDR2 from the germline V gene are SQVTM and ANQGSEA. The CDR3 sequence is 13 residues long. V lost 6 bases and J lost 1; bases outside the gene matches: 4. The CDR3 reads CSVDSGGTDTQYF. CDR3 nucleotides: TGCAGCGTCGACAGCGGGGGCACAGATACGCAGTATTTT.

This chain links TRBV6-6 with TRBJ2-3; TRBD2 matches 10 bases. V dropped 2 bases and J dropped 15; count of bases not matched to a gene: 8. Germline V gene sequence: CDR1 MNHNY, CDR2 SVGAGI (reference sequence). The CDR3 has 13 amino acids. CDR3 protein: CASSYGPGTSVYF. CDR3 DNA sequence: TGTGCCAGCAGTTACGGACCCGGGACTAGCGTTTATTTT.

V gene TRBV20-1 combines with J gene TRBJ2-3; 9 nucleotides line up with TRBD1. The CDR3 has 14 amino acids. V was clipped by 6 bases and J by 6 bases; unmatched bases: 10. Germline lookup yields CDR1 DFQATT and CDR2 SNEGSKA (reference sequence). The CDR3 loop reads CSANPTGGQDTQYF. CDR3 in DNA: TGCAGTGCCAATCCCACAGGGGGCCAGGATACGCAGTATTTT.

This sequence joins TRBV28 and TRBJ1-2, with 10 bases fitting TRBD1. This CDR3 comprises 18 residues. CDR1 is MDHEN, CDR2 SYDVKM, per germline. The ends lost 2 bases at V and 3 bases at J; junction bases unmatched: 12. The CDR3 region has the DNA TGTGCCAGCAGTTTACCCATAGCTATGACAGGGGGCTACTATGGCTACACCTTC. Translation: CASSLPIAMTGGYYGYTF.

The V gene is TRBV7-3, the J gene TRBJ2-3, with TRBD2 matching 11 bases. V trimming: 4 bases; J trimming: 5 bases; junction bases outside the gene matches: 5. The CDR3 has 15 amino acids. Germline CDR1 is SGHTA and CDR2 is FQGTGA. The CDR3 bases are TGTGCCAGCAGCTGGCTAGCGGGGGGTAGAGATACGCAGTATTTT. Amino acids: CASSWLAGGRDTQYF.

This sequence joins TRBV27 and TRBJ2-7; D gene unclear. The ends were cut back, 3 bases at V and 0 bases at J, with 6 bases in the middle. Germline V gives CDR1 MNHEY, CDR2 SMNVEV (reference sequence). This CDR3 is built from 13 residues. As DNA, the CDR3 is TGTGCCAGCAGTTTCGCAGTCTCCTACGAGCAGTACTTC. Translated, it gives CASSFAVSYEQYF.

This clonotype turned up a few times. This chain connects TRBV9 to TRBJ1-2, with 7 bases lining up with TRBD1. J gave up 8 bases and V 4 bases, and 11 bases lay outside the gene matches. Germline lookup yields CDR1 SGDLS and CDR2 YYNGEE. The CDR3 runs 14 residues. The CDR3 nucleotides are TGTGCCAGCAGCCCCCCAGGGGGGGCTGGGGGCTACACCTTC. This encodes CASSPPGGAGGYTF.

With respect to this clonotype: Sequence at one end of the junction differs from germline and may be a read error. The V gene is TRBV7-7, the J gene TRBJ2-1, with 7 positions matching TRBD2. The germline gives CDR1 SSHAT, CDR2 FNYEAQ (reference sequence). The CDR3 contains 15 residues. CDR3 nucleotide sequence: TGTGCTAGCAGCCCTTATGCCGGGACTATCAATGAGCAGTTCTTC. Its protein is CASSPYAGTINEQFF.

This clonotype was detected a few times. This rearrangement joins TRBV5-5 to TRBJ1-1; D unclear. From germline, CDR1 is SGHKS and CDR2 YYEKEE (reference sequence). V shed 5 bases and J shed 4 bases, with 15 bases lying between them. The CDR3 is 14 residues long. The CDR3 sequence: CASRDAQVTTEAFF. DNA of the CDR3: TGTGCCAGCAGGGACGCGCAGGTGACCACTGAAGCTTTCTTT.

This clonotype has only a few counts. The V gene is TRBV7-3, the J gene TRBJ2-1, with 7 positions matching TRBD2. CDR1 and CDR2 from the germline V gene are SGHTA and FQGTGA. J gave up 7 bases and V 0 bases, and 9 bases lay outside the gene matches. CDR3 length: 16 amino acids. DNA of the CDR3: TGTGCCAGCAGCTTAACGGCGCTAGCGGAGAAAAATGAGCAGTTCTTC. Translation gives CASSLTALAEKNEQFF.

This clonotype was seen a handful of times. The CDR3 reads CASSSHYDGTNTIYF. The DNA for the CDR3 is TGTGCCAGCAGCTCTCACTACGACGGAACAAACACCATATATTTT. The V and J genes are TRBV27 and TRBJ1-3; no reliable D call. Trimming took off 6 bases at V and 6 bases at J, with 18 bases between the two ends. Germline loops: CDR1 MNHEY, CDR2 SMNVEV (reference sequence). The CDR3 is 15 amino acids.

This clonotype was counted at least ten times. This chain connects TRBV7-6 to TRBJ2-1, with D maybe TRBD1 (6 bases). V gave up 6 bases and J gave up 9 bases, with 18 bases separating them. The length of the CDR3 is 14 residues. Per the germline V gene, CDR1 is SGHVS and CDR2 is FNYEAQ. The CDR3 sequence: CASSKTQGFGEQFF. As DNA, the CDR3 is TGTGCCAGCAGTAAAACCCAGGGGTTTGGTGAGCAGTTCTTC.

This clonotype was picked up a small number of times. V and J are TRBV2 and TRBJ2-1; unclear D gene. Trimming stripped 8 bases from V and 2 bases from J, with 19 bases between. Per germline, CDR1 SNHLY and CDR2 FYNNEI. The CDR3 has 16 amino acids. The CDR3 protein is CASPSAPGGAYNEQFF. The CDR3 nucleotides read TGTGCCAGCCCATCGGCCCCTGGCGGAGCCTACAATGAGCAGTTCTTC.

V usage is TRBV12-3 or TRBV12-4 and J usage is TRBJ2-3, with a weak D call TRBD2 (6 bases). Trimming removed 9 bases from V and 0 bases from J, with 13 bases in between. The CDR3 runs 14 residues. This CDR3 is CASRDGTSTDTQYF. The DNA of the CDR3 is TGTGCCAGTAGGGACGGGACTAGCACAGATACGCAGTATTTT.

There are a few counts of this clonotype. The chain is built from TRBV3-1 and TRBJ1-1; possibly TRBD1 for D (6 bases). The CDR3 is 14 residues long. The ends were cut back, 4 bases at V and 2 bases at J, with 11 bases in the middle. Per the germline V gene, CDR1 is LGHDT and CDR2 is YNNKEL (reference sequence). CDR3 loop: CASSRRTDNTEAFF. The CDR3 DNA sequence: TGTGCCAGCAGCCGGAGGACAGATAACACTGAAGCTTTCTTT.

The chain joins TRBV3-1 to TRBJ2-1, with D perhaps matching TRBD2 (8 bases). V was cut by 8 bases and J by 10 bases, with 27 bases left in between. The CDR3 consists of 16 residues. Looked up from germline, CDR1 is LGHDT and CDR2 is YNNKEL (reference sequence). CDR3 DNA: TGTGCCAGCCCCAGAGGGGGCGGGGGGTTTGGGTGCGAGCAGTTCTTC. Translating it yields CASPRGGGGFGCEQFF.

The sample holds a few counts of this clonotype. This rearrangement joins TRBV11-2 to TRBJ2-3; 9 bases line up with TRBD1. The CDR3 has 16 residues. Germline values: CDR1 SGHAT, CDR2 FQNNGV. Losses at the gene ends were 5 bases for V and 2 bases for J; bases not matched to a gene: 8. The CDR3 loop is CASSPGRDRATDTQYF. The CDR3 nucleotides read TGTGCCAGCAGCCCCGGACGGGACAGGGCCACAGATACGCAGTATTTT.

V usage is TRBV7-6 and J usage is TRBJ2-1; 9 nucleotides agree with TRBD1. This CDR3 has 14 amino acids. Germline CDR1 reads SGHVS; CDR2 reads FNYEAQ. The J segment lost 7 bases and the V segment lost 5 bases, leaving 6 bases of the junction unmatched. CDR3 in amino acids: CASSRNRGLNEQFF. The CDR3 DNA is TGTGCCAGCAGCCGTAACAGGGGGCTAAATGAGCAGTTCTTC. Complete variable domain (other parts from reference TRBV7-6 and TRBJ2-1): GAGVSQSPRYKVTKRGQDVALRCDPISGHVSLYWYRQALGQGPEFLTYFNYEAQQDKSGLPNDRFSAERPEGSISTLTIQRTEQRDSAMYRCASSRNRGLNEQFFGPGTRLTVL.